The 24 T cell receptor beta chains below all came from one sample that was sequenced in a study of T-cell memory formation after mild COVID-19. MiXCR, run by TCRdb on the 5' RACE reads, gives a single entry per CDR3 protein. The sample contains 140,000 to 150,000 distinct CDR3 sequences, approximately 25% of which appear only once. Sequencing input: PBMCs or a T cell subset sorted from them (not recorded which). Receptor source: an adult woman who had mild COVID-19 (a few samples of this study predate the infection). Cell type and time point are not known.

As to this clonotype: It is unclear where the CDR3 begins or ends on the DNA, so no DNA is shown, and the CDR3 is as TCRdb lists it. This sequence joins TRBV23-1 and TRBJ2-2; the table names TRBD2, a call not compared with the DNA. TRBV23-1 is marked as an open reading frame, function uncertain. The CDR3 extends over 17 residues, inclusive of both ends. CDR3 sequence: CASSHSGLAGNRGAVFF.

This chain uses TRBV4-1 with TRBJ1-1; D possibly corresponds to TRBD1 (5 bases). Looked up from germline, CDR1 is MGHRA and CDR2 is YSYEKL. V was cut by 0 bases and J by 1 base, with 12 bases left in between. The CDR3 length is 16 residues. As DNA, the CDR3 is TGCGCCAGCAGCCAAGATCCCGGGGGAACGAACACTGAAGCTTTCTTT. It yields the protein CASSQDPGGTNTEAFF.

The V call is TRBV5-1, the J call TRBJ2-7; TRBD1 matches 9 bases. The CDR3 runs to 14 residues. Trimming took 0 bases from V and 6 from J; bases not matched to a gene: 4. Germline V gives CDR1 SGHRS, CDR2 YFSETQ. The CDR3: CASSLDGTGFEQYF. In DNA, the CDR3 is TGCGCCAGCAGCTTGGATGGGACAGGGTTCGAGCAGTACTTC.

The chain links TRBV5-1 to TRBJ2-1; the D gene could be TRBD1 or TRBD2 (7 bases each). The CDR3 runs 16 residues. Per germline, CDR1 SGHRS and CDR2 YFSETQ. Trimming cost V 1 base and J 9 bases, with 20 bases left between them. The CDR3 nucleotides read TGCGCCAGCAGCTTGACAGGGGACTATCTTGTGGGTGAGCAGTTCTTC. Its protein is CASSLTGDYLVGEQFF.

This clonotype was counted only a few times. The genes are TRBV28 and TRBJ1-3, with a possible D match to TRBD1 (6 bases). The length of the CDR3 is 17 residues. Germline assignment: CDR1 MDHEN and CDR2 SYDVKM. V shed 5 bases and J shed 4 bases, with 21 bases lying between them. The CDR3 DNA reads TGTGCCAGCAGTCTCATCAGAGGGGGGGGAATAGGAAACACCATATATTTT. This translates into CASSLIRGGGIGNTIYF.

This clonotype has more than one count but fewer than ten. The chain combines TRBV25-1 with TRBJ2-1; TRBD2 matches 8 bases. There are 11 residues in the CDR3. With V trimmed by 10 bases and J by 6 bases, 2 bases remained unmatched. Germline CDR1 reads MGHDK; CDR2 reads SYGVNS. CDR3 sequence reads: CATGGVNEQFF. The CDR3 DNA reads TGTGCCACCGGGGGGGTCAATGAGCAGTTCTTC.

This clonotype was counted only a few times. The genes are TRBV4-1 and TRBJ1-4; 10 nucleotides match TRBD1. V lost 2 bases to trimming and J lost 8 bases; unmatched junction nucleotides: 5. Germline CDR1 MGHRA, CDR2 YSYEKL. The CDR3 covers 15 residues. The chain's CDR3 is CASSQLGTGVEKLFF. The CDR3 DNA follows: TGCGCCAGCAGCCAACTCGGGACAGGGGTAGAAAAACTGTTTTTT.

This clonotype was seen a handful of times. The J gene is TRBJ1-5, the V gene TRBV27; 8 bases match TRBD1. This CDR3 is built from 16 residues. After removal of 5 bases from V and 0 bases from J, the junction contained 6 bases not matched to a gene. The germline gives CDR1 MNHEY, CDR2 SMNVEV (reference sequence). Here the CDR3 DNA reads TGTGCCAGCAGTCCCCAGGGGGCCTATAGCAATCAGCCCCAGCATTTT. Translation: CASSPQGAYSNQPQHF.

Only a few counts were recorded for this clonotype. V gene TRBV30 combines with J gene TRBJ1-6; 7 bases line up with TRBD1. Germline-derived CDR1 and CDR2 are GTSNPN and SVGIG (reference sequence). The CDR3 covers 16 residues. The V and J ends lost 6 bases and 6 bases, in that order; junction bases with no gene match: 14. The CDR3, as DNA: TGTGCCTGTATCGAGGCAGGCGGGACAGCTAATTCACCCCTCCACTTT. Its translation is CACIEAGGTANSPLHF.

This clonotype came up a few times. V and J are TRBV7-9 and TRBJ2-2; 11 nucleotides line up with TRBD2. Germline lookup yields CDR1 SEHNR and CDR2 FQNEAQ (reference sequence). Trimming at V came to 4 bases and at J to 2 bases, leaving 18 bases not matched to a gene. This CDR3 spans 21 amino acids. CDR3 nucleotides: TGTGCCAGCAGCTCCACCGTAGCGGGAGGGCTTGCTGGAGGCAACACCGGGGAGCTGTTTTTT. Translation: CASSSTVAGGLAGGNTGELFF.

The chain carries TRBV7-9 and TRBJ1-6; D unresolved. The V gene's germline CDR1 is SEHNR and CDR2 FQNEAQ (reference sequence). V lost 1 base and J 7 bases, leaving 11 bases between the germline ends. The length of the CDR3 is 15 residues. The CDR3 is CASSLGQTWNSPLHF. CDR3 DNA: TGTGCCAGCAGCTTAGGTCAAACTTGGAATTCACCCCTCCACTTT.

This clonotype was detected only a few times. V usage is TRBV23-1 and J usage is TRBJ2-7; 7 positions match TRBD2. TRBV23-1 falls under the ORF class, with uncertain function. J gave up 7 bases and V 0 bases, and 12 bases lay outside the gene matches. The CDR3 covers 16 residues. The DNA for the CDR3 is TGCGCCAGCAGTCAATCATTGGAGGGAGGGGAAGGAGAGCAGTACTTC. This codes for CASSQSLEGGEGEQYF.

This clonotype occurred a few times. This chain connects TRBV23-1 to TRBJ1-2; weak D call: TRBD1 (6 bases). TRBV23-1 counts as an open reading frame of uncertain function. The V gene lost 6 bases and the J gene lost 4 bases, with 21 bases spanning the gap. This CDR3 comprises 16 residues. CDR3 bases: TGCGCCAGCAGACACAGAGACAGGCTTCGGAGCTATGGCTACACCTTC. Translating it yields CASRHRDRLRSYGYTF.

CDR3 nucleotide sequence: TGTGCCAGCAGCCTGAGCGGGGGGGTAGATACGCAGTATTTT. Residues: CASSLSGGVDTQYF. The V call is TRBV3-1, the J call TRBJ2-3; 10 bases are shared with TRBD2. This CDR3 is 14 amino acids long. With 4 bases clipped from V and 5 bases from J, the junction kept 3 bases outside the gene matches. CDR1 LGHDT and CDR2 YNNKEL come from the germline V gene (reference sequence).

The chain recombines TRBV4-3 with TRBJ2-1; 10 nucleotides agree with TRBD2. This CDR3 spans 16 amino acids. Germline V gene sequence: CDR1 LGHNA, CDR2 YSLEER. Unmatched junction bases numbered 6, after V lost 0 bases and J lost 7 bases. The CDR3 loop is CASSQDGLAGVNEQFF. DNA for the CDR3: TGCGCCAGCAGCCAAGATGGGCTAGCGGGAGTAAATGAGCAGTTCTTC.

This clonotype occurred many times. Here the CDR3 reads CASSNSGFNQPQHF. Written as DNA, the CDR3 is TGTGCCAGCAGCAACAGCGGGTTCAATCAGCCCCAGCATTTT. The chain is built from TRBV6-2 or TRBV6-3 and TRBJ1-5; no clear D. Germline V gene sequence: CDR1 MNHEY, CDR2 SVGEGT. The CDR3 length is 14 residues. V was shortened by 6 bases and J by 3 bases, with 12 bases between the two germline ends.

The rearrangement links TRBV27 to TRBJ2-5; D may be TRBD2 (7 bases). V lost 5 bases, J lost 5 bases, and 18 bases lay in between. Germline loops: CDR1 MNHEY, CDR2 SMNVEV (reference sequence). The CDR3 spans 15 residues. The CDR3 loop is CASSNRAGEGETQYF. As DNA, the CDR3 is TGTGCCAGCAGTAACCGGGCAGGGGAGGGCGAGACCCAGTACTTC.

V gene TRBV7-2 combines with J gene TRBJ2-7; no clear D. The CDR3 is made up of 14 amino acids. V was shortened by 3 bases and J by 0 bases, with 9 bases between the two germline ends. Germline-derived CDR1 and CDR2 are SGHTA and FQGNSA. The CDR3 DNA sequence: TGTGCCAGCAGCTTCGTGACGGACTCCTACGAGCAGTACTTC. Protein product: CASSFVTDSYEQYF.

This clonotype was observed a handful of times. V gene TRBV6-5 combines with J gene TRBJ2-2; 11 bases agree with TRBD2. Germline lookup yields CDR1 MNHEY and CDR2 SVGAGI. This CDR3 has 16 amino acids. The J segment lost 4 bases and the V segment lost 2 bases, leaving 3 bases of the junction unmatched. The CDR3 reads CASSYLLAGGTGELFF. CDR3 nucleotide sequence: TGTGCCAGCAGTTACCTCCTAGCGGGAGGCACCGGGGAGCTGTTTTTT.

This rearrangement joins TRBV7-3 to TRBJ2-1; 10 bases map to TRBD2. Germline CDR1 reads SGHTA; CDR2 reads FQGTGA. The CDR3 has 14 amino acids. CDR3 coding DNA: TGTGCTACCCGGGTAGCGGGGGGTTACAATGAGCAGTTCTTC. Translated: CATRVAGGYNEQFF.

This clonotype was observed a few times. J is TRBJ2-7 and V is TRBV18, with unresolved D. From germline, CDR1 is KGHSH and CDR2 LQKENI. V was pared by 1 base and J by 2 bases, with 9 bases between. The CDR3 spans 14 residues. The CDR3 reads CASSPLQNPYEQYF. In DNA, the CDR3 is TGTGCCAGCTCACCACTCCAGAACCCCTACGAGCAGTACTTC.

The chain carries TRBV12-3 or TRBV12-4 and TRBJ1-1, with unresolved D. CDR3 size: 15 residues. The V gene lost 3 bases and the J gene lost 1 base, with 12 bases spanning the gap. The CDR3 region has the DNA TGTGCCAGCAGTTTGTCGGTATGGGGGAACACTGAAGCTTTCTTT. Translated, it gives CASSLSVWGNTEAFF.

This clonotype was seen a handful of times. This chain joins TRBV5-6 and TRBJ2-1; D gene uncertain. CDR3 length equals 12 residues. Trimming left V 5 bases short and J 8 bases short, with 11 bases between. In germline, CDR1 is SGHDT, CDR2 YYEEEE. The CDR3 coding sequence is TGTGCCAGCAGGGGGATAGATTATGAGCAGTTCTTC. Protein product: CASRGIDYEQFF.

V is TRBV5-1 and J is TRBJ2-6; a weak D match, TRBD2 (5 bases). The germline V gene encodes CDR1 SGHRS and CDR2 YFSETQ. The CDR3 is 17 residues long. Trimming took off 0 bases at V and 0 bases at J, with 10 bases between the two ends. The CDR3 loop is CASSLVLRGSGANVLTF. CDR3 bases: TGCGCCAGCAGCTTGGTTCTACGGGGCTCTGGGGCCAACGTCCTGACTTTC.